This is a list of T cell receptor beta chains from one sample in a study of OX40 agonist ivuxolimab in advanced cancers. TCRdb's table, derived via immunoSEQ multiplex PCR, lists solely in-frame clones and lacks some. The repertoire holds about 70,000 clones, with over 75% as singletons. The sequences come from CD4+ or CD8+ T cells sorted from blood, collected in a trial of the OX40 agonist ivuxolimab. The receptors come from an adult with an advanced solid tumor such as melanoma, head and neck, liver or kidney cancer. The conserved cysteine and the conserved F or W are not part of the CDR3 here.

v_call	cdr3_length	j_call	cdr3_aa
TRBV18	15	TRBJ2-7	ASSSGLATTIPYEQY
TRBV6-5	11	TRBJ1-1	ASRLGRNTEAF
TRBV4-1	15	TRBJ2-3	ASSPQVTGRETDTQY
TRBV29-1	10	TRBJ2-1	SVEDRGNEQF
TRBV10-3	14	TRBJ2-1	AISEFGGSSYNEQF
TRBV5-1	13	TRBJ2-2	ASSLTSGETGELF
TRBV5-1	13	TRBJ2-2	ASRPGVDDTGELF
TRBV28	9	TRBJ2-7	ASSSRTEQY
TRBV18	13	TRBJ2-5	ASSSGTGAQETQY
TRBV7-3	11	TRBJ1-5	ASSAGPNQPQH
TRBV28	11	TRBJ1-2	ASRDGFLYGYT
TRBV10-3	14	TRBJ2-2	AISEAGTGITGELF
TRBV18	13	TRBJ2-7	ASSFSGAEIYEQY
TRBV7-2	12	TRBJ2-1	ASSLLPGYNEQF
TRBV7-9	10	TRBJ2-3	ASSGWTDTQY
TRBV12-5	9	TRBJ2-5	ASGLRKTQY
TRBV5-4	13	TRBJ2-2	ATGTPQGVSGELF
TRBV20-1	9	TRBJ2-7	SARTGNEQY
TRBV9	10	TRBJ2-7	ASSGDGYEQY
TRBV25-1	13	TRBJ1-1	ASSESLNPSRGAF
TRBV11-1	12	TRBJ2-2	ASSAADLTGELF
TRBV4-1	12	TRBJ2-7	ASSHVGQGNEQY
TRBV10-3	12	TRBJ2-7	AIRVDSTSYEQY